The 16 T cell receptor beta chains reported below all come from one sample, sequenced in a study of regulatory T cells in long-lasting Graves disease. Time point indicated: persistent/refractory GD, antithyroid drugs over 5 years with positive TRAb. Extracted PBMC RNA gave rise to the TCR library. Combining iRepertoire HTBI primers with Arm-PCR of CDR3 regions, the authors built TCR beta libraries. TCRdb reanalysed the multiplex PCR reads using MiXCR and keeps one entry per CDR3 protein. The data contain 400,000 to 500,000 distinct CDR3 sequences, roughly 21% of them singletons. The input for sequencing was peripheral blood mononuclear cells (PBMCs), taken when the disease was refractory, from a patient treated with antithyroid drugs. The receptors here all came from a female donor with Graves disease.

This chain joins TRBV20-1 and TRBJ1-2; weak D call: TRBD1 (5 bases). Trimming cost V 4 bases and J 2 bases, with 8 bases left between them. Germline V gene data show CDR1 as DFQATT and CDR2 as SNEGSKA (reference sequence). The CDR3 contains 12 residues. The CDR3 loop reads CSANDRNYGYTF. DNA for the CDR3: TGCAGTGCTAACGACAGAAACTATGGCTACACCTTC.

J is TRBJ1-1 and V is TRBV28; a possible D gene is TRBD1 (6 bases). The CDR3 loop spans 17 amino acids. V was shortened by 3 bases and J by 7 bases, with 24 bases between the two germline ends. Germline CDR1 and CDR2: MDHEN and SYDVKM. The CDR3 loop reads CASSFHTQGPQNREAFF. DNA of the CDR3: TGTGCCAGCAGTTTCCATACGCAGGGGCCTCAAAACCGTGAAGCTTTCTTT.

On this clonotype: A clone one base away is much larger, so this may be a read error. The chain uses TRBV6-1 and TRBJ2-7, with D perhaps TRBD2 (6 bases). Trimming took off 5 bases at V and 5 bases at J, with 16 bases between the two ends. CDR3 length: 14 amino acids. Looked up from germline, CDR1 is MNHNS and CDR2 is SASEGT. Here the CDR3 reads CASSSWDSGDEQYF. The CDR3 nucleotides are TGTGCCAGCAGTAGCTGGGACTCCGGAGACGAGCAGTACTTC.

The chain is built from TRBV10-3 and TRBJ2-1; TRBD2 matches at 9 bases. The CDR3 consists of 15 residues. With V trimmed by 5 bases and J by 8 bases, 10 bases remained unmatched. In germline, CDR1 is ENHRY, CDR2 SYGVKD. In DNA form, the CDR3 reads TGTGCCATCAGTAAATTAGCGGGAGAAGTCTATGAGCAGTTCTTC. It specifies CAISKLAGEVYEQFF.

The CDR3 DNA reads TGTGCCAGCAGCTTAGCCCCTCGACAGGGGGTCAACACCATATATTTT. It yields the protein CASSLAPRQGVNTIYF. This chain links TRBV13 with TRBJ1-3; 9 bases are a match to TRBD1. Germline values: CDR1 PRHDT, CDR2 FYEKMQ (reference sequence). The CDR3 extends over 16 amino acids. V lost 1 base and J lost 7; bases outside the gene matches: 8. The full variable domain, in which reference TRBV13 and TRBJ1-3 provide the parts outside the CDR3, is AAGVIQSPRHLIKEKRETATLKCYPIPRHDTVYWYQQGPGQDPQFLISFYEKMQSDKGSIPDRFSAQQFSDYHSELNMSSLELGDSALYFCASSLAPRQGVNTIYFGEGSWLTVV.

This clonotype was detected ten times or more. The CDR3 reads CASSPEASGSREQYF. In DNA form, the CDR3 reads TGTGCCAGCAGTCCAGAGGCTAGCGGGAGTCGCGAGCAGTACTTC. The chain links TRBV28 to TRBJ2-7, with 10 positions matching TRBD2. Germline lookup yields CDR1 MDHEN and CDR2 SYDVKM. This CDR3 spans 15 amino acids. V lost 5 bases and J lost 6; bases outside the gene matches: 10. Full variable domain (remainder filled in from reference TRBV28 and TRBJ2-7): DVKVTQSSRYLVKRTGEKVFLECVQDMDHENMFWYRQDPGLGLRLIYFSYDVKMKEKGDIPEGYSVSREKKERFSLILESASTNQTSMYLCASSPEASGSREQYFGPGTRLTVT.

The V and J genes are TRBV5-6 and TRBJ2-4, with D perhaps given as TRBD1 or TRBD2 (5 bases each). Germline lookup yields CDR1 SGHDT and CDR2 YYEEEE. The CDR3 runs 14 residues. Trimming pared 4 bases from V and 5 bases from J, leaving 13 bases between. DNA of the CDR3: TGTGCCAGCAGCCCTCGGGACCGAGAAAACATTCAGTACTTC. Translating it yields CASSPRDRENIQYF.

This clonotype was observed a few times. The rearrangement links TRBV7-2 to TRBJ2-7; D is perhaps TRBD1 (5 bases). Trimming removed 6 bases at V and 3 bases at J, with 12 bases between. CDR1 and CDR2 (germline): SGHTA, FQGNSA. The CDR3 is 13 residues long. The chain's CDR3 is CASSGATFYEQYF. CDR3 coding DNA: TGTGCCAGCAGTGGGGCTACTTTCTACGAGCAGTACTTC.

This chain joins TRBV19 and TRBJ2-5, with 8 bases that match TRBD1. Trimming removed 6 bases from V and 4 bases from J; junction bases left unmatched: 7. Germline lookup yields CDR1 LNHDA and CDR2 SQIVND (reference sequence). This CDR3 region has 14 residues. The CDR3 protein is CASSFQGAGETQYF. Written as DNA, the CDR3 is TGTGCCAGTAGCTTCCAGGGGGCAGGAGAGACCCAGTACTTC.

This clonotype was counted a few times. The chain has TRBV19 and TRBJ2-2; D gene uncertain. V was trimmed by 3 bases and J by 5 bases, leaving 10 bases between them. This CDR3 is 14 amino acids long. Germline-derived CDR1 and CDR2 are LNHDA and SQIVND (reference sequence). Here the CDR3 reads CASSILSKTGELFF. CDR3 in DNA: TGTGCCAGTAGTATCTTATCTAAAACCGGGGAGCTGTTTTTT.

This clonotype was counted a few times. The chain couples TRBV29-1 to TRBJ2-5, with TRBD1 as a possible D gene (5 bases). Germline V gene lookup returns CDR1 SQVTM and CDR2 ANQGSEA. The CDR3 runs 16 residues. The V and J ends lost 5 bases and 2 bases respectively, with 21 bases between them. In DNA, the CDR3 is TGCAGCGTTCCCAATTACGAAGACAGTTTTCAAGAGACCCAGTACTTC. Translated, it gives CSVPNYEDSFQETQYF.

The CDR3: CASSLGMVGVSYEQYF. CDR3 nucleotide sequence: TGTGCCAGCAGCTTAGGTATGGTCGGCGTATCCTACGAGCAGTACTTC. This rearrangement joins TRBV7-2 to TRBJ2-7; the D is unclear. Trimming stripped 1 base from V and 1 base from J, with 14 bases between. CDR1 SGHTA and CDR2 FQGNSA come from the germline V gene. The length of the CDR3 is 16 residues.

This clonotype was recorded once. For the CDR3, the DNA is TGTGCCAGCTCACCACCCGAGGGATACTATGGCTACACCTTC. Residues: CASSPPEGYYGYTF. V usage is TRBV18 and J usage is TRBJ1-2; no clear D gene. Trimming took off 0 bases at V and 3 bases at J, with 8 bases between the two ends. The CDR3 covers 14 residues. The germline CDR1 and CDR2 sequences are KGHSH and LQKENI.

This clonotype was counted only a few times. The genes are TRBV11-3 and TRBJ2-1, with TRBD1 identical over 7 bases. CDR3 length equals 13 residues. The germline gives CDR1 SGHNT, CDR2 YENEEA. The ends lost 4 bases at V and 10 bases at J; junction bases unmatched: 7. The CDR3 bases are TGTGCCAGCAGCTCCAGGGGGAACGGCGAGCAGTTCTTC. This gives the protein CASSSRGNGEQFF.

This clonotype appeared many times. This rearrangement joins TRBV2 to TRBJ2-7; the D is unclear. V was clipped by 1 base and J by 1 base, with 5 bases between them. The germline CDR1 and CDR2 sequences are SNHLY and FYNNEI. This CDR3 region has 13 residues. CDR3 sequence reads: CASSEVRSYEQYF. CDR3 DNA: TGTGCCAGCAGTGAAGTTCGGTCCTACGAGCAGTACTTC. Based on the CDR3 plus reference TRBV2 and TRBJ2-7, the full variable domain is EPEVTQTPSHQVTQMGQEVILRCVPISNHLYFYWYRQILGQKVEFLVSFYNNEISEKSEIFDDQFSVERPDGSNFTLKIRSTKLEDSAMYFCASSEVRSYEQYFGPGTRLTVT.

Notes on this clonotype: A much larger clone lies one base from this, so it may be a read error. V is TRBV6-2 or TRBV6-3 and J is TRBJ1-2; D gene uncertain. In germline, CDR1 is MNHEY, CDR2 SVGEGT. The CDR3 spans 14 residues. The V end was cut by 5 bases, the J end by 8 bases, with 18 bases between. This CDR3 is CASSESLSGRGYTF. Here the CDR3 DNA reads TGTGCCAGCAGTGAGTCATTGTCCGGTAGGGGCTACACCTTC.